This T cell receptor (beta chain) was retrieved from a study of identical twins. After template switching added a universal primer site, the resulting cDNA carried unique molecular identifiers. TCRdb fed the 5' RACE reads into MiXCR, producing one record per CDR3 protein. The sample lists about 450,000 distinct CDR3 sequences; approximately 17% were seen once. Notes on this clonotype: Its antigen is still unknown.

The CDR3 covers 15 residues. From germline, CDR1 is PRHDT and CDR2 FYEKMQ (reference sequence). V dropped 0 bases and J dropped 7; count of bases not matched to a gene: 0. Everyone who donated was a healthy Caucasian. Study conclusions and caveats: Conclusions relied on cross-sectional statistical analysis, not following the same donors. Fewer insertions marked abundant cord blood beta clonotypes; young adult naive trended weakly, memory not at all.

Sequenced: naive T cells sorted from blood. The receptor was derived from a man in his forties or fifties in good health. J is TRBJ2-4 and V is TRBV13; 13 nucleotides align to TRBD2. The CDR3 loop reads CASSLGLAGGNIQYF. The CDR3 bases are TGTGCCAGCAGCTTAGGACTAGCGGGAGGGAACATTCAGTACTTC. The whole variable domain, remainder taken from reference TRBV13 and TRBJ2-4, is AAGVIQSPRHLIKEKRETATLKCYPIPRHDTVYWYQQGPGQDPQFLISFYEKMQSDKGSIPDRFSAQQFSDYHSELNMSSLELGDSALYFCASSLGLAGGNIQYFGAGTRLSVL.